This TCR beta chain was sequenced for a study of T cells in narcolepsy. About the research overall: Enrolled donors included narcolepsy type 1 or type 2 patients and healthy controls.

The CDR3 totals 15 residues. Germline CDR1 reads SQVTM; CDR2 reads ANQGSEA. Trimming cost V 4 bases and J 2 bases, with 14 bases left between them. Method: immunoSEQ multiplex PCR; TCRdb's copy keeps in-frame clones and lacks some. Found here are about 40,000 clones, about 91% of them singletons; the top ten hold more than 0.9%. With respect to this clone: Its antigen remains unknown.

Study results and limitations: HCRT-specific and TRIB2-specific autoreactive clonotypes appeared among same-patient CSF and blood CD4+ clonotypes. Blood of same and different patients, but not healthy controls, reportedly held recurring autoreactive clonotypes. No autoreactive T cell clone sequences appeared in some memory CD4+ repertoires.

Input material: CD45RA- memory CD4+ T cells from PBMCs. This receptor was obtained from a human donor with narcolepsy. The chain has TRBV29-1 and TRBJ2-2; weak D call: TRBD1 (5 bases). The CDR3 protein is CSVAGKATNTGELFF. The CDR3 DNA reads as TGCAGCGTTGCAGGGAAAGCGACCAACACCGGGGAGCTGTTTTTT.